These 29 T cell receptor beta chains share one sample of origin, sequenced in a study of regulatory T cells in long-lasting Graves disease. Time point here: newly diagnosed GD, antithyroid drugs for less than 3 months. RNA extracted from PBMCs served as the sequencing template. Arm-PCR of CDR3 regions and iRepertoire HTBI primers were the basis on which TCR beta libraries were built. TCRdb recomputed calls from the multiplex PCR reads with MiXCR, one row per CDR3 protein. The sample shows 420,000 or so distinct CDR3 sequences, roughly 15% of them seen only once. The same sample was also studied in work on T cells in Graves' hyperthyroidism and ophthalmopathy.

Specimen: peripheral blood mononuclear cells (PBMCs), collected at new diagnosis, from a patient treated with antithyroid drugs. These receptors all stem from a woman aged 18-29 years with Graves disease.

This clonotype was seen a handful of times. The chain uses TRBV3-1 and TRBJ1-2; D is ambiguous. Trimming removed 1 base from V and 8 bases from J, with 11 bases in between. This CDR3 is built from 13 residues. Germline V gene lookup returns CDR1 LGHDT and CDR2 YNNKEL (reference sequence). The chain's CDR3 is CASSQGSPEGYTF. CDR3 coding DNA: TGTGCCAGCAGCCAAGGAAGCCCAGAGGGCTACACCTTC.

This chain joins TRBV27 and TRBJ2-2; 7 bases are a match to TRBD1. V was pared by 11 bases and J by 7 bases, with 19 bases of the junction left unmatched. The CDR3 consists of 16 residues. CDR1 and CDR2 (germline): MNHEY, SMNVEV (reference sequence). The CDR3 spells CAGKLEETGFVGELFF. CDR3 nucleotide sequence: TGTGCCGGCAAATTAGAGGAGACAGGGTTCGTCGGGGAGCTGTTTTTT.

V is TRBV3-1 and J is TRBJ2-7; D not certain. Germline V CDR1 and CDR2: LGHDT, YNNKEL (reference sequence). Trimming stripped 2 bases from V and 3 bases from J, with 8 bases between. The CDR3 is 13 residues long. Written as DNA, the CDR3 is TGTGCCAGCAGCCAACGAAGCAACTACGAGCAGTACTTC. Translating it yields CASSQRSNYEQYF.

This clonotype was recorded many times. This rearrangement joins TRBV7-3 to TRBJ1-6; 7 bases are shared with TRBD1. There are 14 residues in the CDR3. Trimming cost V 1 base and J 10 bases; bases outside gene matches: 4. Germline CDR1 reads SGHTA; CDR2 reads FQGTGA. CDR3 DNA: TGTGCCAGCAGCTTAAACAGGGGTCGGTCACCCCTCCACTTT. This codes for CASSLNRGRSPLHF. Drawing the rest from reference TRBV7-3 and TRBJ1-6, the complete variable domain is GAGVSQTPSNKVTEKGKYVELRCDPISGHTALYWYRQSLGQGPEFLIYFQGTGAADDSGLPNDRFFAVRPEGSVSTLKIQRTERGDSAVYLCASSLNRGRSPLHFGNGTRLTVT.

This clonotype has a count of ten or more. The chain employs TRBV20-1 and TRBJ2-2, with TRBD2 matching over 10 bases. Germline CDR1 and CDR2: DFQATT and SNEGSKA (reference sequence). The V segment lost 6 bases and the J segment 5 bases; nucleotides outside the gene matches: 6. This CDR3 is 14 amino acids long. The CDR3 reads CSASTSGWTGELFF. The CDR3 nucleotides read TGCAGTGCCTCGACTAGCGGGTGGACCGGGGAGCTGTTTTTT.

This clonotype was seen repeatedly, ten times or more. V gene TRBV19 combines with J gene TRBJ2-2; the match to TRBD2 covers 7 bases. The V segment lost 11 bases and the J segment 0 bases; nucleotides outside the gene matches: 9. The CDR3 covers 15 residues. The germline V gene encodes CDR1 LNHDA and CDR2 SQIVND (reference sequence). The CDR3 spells CASSPLAANTGELFF. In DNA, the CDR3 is TGTGCCTCATCCCCGCTAGCGGCGAACACCGGGGAGCTGTTTTTT.

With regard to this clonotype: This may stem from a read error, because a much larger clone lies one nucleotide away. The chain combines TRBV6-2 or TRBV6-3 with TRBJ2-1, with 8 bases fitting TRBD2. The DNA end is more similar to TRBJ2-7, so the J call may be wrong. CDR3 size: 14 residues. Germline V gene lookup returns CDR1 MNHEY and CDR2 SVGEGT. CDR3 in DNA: TGTGCCAGCAGTTACTCGCGGGAGGTGAATGAGCAGTACTTC. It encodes CASSYSREVNEQYF.

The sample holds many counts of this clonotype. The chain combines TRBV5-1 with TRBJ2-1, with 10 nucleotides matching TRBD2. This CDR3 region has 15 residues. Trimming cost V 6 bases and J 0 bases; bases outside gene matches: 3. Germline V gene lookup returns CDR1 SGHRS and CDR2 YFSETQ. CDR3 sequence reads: CASNPSGSSYNEQFF. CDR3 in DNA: TGCGCCAGCAACCCTAGCGGGAGCTCCTACAATGAGCAGTTCTTC.

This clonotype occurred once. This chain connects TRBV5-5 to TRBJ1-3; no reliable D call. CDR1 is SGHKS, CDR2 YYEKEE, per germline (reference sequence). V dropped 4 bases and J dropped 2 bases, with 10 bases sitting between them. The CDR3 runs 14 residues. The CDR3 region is CASSPFRTGNTIYF. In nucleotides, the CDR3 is TGTGCCAGCAGCCCTTTTCGGACTGGAAACACCATATATTTT.

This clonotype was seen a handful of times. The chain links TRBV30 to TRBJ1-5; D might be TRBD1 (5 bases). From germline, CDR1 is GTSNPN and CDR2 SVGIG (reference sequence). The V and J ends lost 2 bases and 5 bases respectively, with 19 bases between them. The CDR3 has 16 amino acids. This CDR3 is CAWSPPGTRAYQPQHF. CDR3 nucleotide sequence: TGTGCCTGGAGTCCCCCCGGGACTCGAGCGTATCAGCCCCAGCATTTT.

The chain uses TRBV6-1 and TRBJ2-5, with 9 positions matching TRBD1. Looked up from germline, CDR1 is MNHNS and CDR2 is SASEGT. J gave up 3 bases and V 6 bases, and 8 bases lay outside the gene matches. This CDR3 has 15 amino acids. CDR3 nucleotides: TGTGCCAGCAGCTGGGACAGGGAACGGAAAGAGACCCAGTACTTC. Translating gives CASSWDRERKETQYF.

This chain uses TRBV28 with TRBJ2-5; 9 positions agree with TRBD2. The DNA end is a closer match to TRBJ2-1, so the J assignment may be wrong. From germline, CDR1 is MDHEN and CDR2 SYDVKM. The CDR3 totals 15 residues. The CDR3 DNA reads TGTGCGTGTTCTAGCGGGATAGACTCCTACAATGAGCAGTTCTTC. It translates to CACSSGIDSYNEQFF.

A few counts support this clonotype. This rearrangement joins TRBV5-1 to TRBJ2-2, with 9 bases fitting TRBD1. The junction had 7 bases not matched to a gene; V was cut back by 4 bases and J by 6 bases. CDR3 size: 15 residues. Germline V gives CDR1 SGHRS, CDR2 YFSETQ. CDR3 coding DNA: TGCGCCAGCAGCGAGGGGACAGGGCAGGCCGGGGAGCTGTTTTTT. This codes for CASSEGTGQAGELFF.

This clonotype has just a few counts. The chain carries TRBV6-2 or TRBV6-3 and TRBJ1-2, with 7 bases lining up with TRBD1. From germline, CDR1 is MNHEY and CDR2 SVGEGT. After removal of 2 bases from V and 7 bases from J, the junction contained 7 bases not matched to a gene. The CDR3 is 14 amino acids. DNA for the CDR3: TGTGCCAGCAGTTACGGCGGGGACAGTCTTGGCTACACCTTC. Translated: CASSYGGDSLGYTF.

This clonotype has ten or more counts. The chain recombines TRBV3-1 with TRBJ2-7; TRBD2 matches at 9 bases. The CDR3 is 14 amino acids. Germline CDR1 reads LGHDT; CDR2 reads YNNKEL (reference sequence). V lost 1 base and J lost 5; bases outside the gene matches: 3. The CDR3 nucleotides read TGTGCCAGCAGCCAAGTTAGCGGGAGCGACGAGCAGTACTTC. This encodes CASSQVSGSDEQYF.

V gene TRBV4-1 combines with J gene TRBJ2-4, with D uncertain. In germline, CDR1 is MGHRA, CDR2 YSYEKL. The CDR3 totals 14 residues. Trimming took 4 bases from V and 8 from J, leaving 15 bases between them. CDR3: CASSPDGDGHIQYF. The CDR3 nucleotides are TGCGCCAGCAGCCCCGACGGAGATGGGCACATTCAGTACTTC.

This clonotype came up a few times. The CDR3 spells CASSLEGRVRDEQFF. The DNA of the CDR3 is TGTGCCAGCAGTTTAGAGGGCAGGGTGCGCGATGAGCAGTTCTTC. V is TRBV12-3 or TRBV12-4 and J is TRBJ2-1; D might be TRBD1 (5 bases). With 1 base removed from V and 8 bases from J, the gap between germline ends came to 15 bases. The CDR3 runs 15 residues.

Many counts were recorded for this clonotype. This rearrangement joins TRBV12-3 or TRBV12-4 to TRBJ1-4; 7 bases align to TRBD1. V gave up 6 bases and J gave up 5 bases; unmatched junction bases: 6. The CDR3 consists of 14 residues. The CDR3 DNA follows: TGTGCCAGCAGCCTTACAGGGGCCAATGAAAAACTGTTTTTT. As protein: CASSLTGANEKLFF.

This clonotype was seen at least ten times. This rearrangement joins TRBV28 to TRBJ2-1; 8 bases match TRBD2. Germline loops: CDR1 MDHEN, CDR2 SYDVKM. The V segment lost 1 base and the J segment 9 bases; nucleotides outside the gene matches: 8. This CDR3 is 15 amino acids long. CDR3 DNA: TGTGCCAGCAGTTTATTGCCCGCCCGGGGGGGTGAGCAGTTCTTC. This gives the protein CASSLLPARGGEQFF.

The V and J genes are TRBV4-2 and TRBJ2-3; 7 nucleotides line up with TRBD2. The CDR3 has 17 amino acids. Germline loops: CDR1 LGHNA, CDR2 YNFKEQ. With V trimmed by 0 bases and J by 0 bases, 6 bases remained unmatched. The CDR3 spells CASSQEPLAVSTDTQYF. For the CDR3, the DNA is TGTGCCAGCAGCCAAGAGCCCCTAGCGGTTAGCACAGATACGCAGTATTTT.

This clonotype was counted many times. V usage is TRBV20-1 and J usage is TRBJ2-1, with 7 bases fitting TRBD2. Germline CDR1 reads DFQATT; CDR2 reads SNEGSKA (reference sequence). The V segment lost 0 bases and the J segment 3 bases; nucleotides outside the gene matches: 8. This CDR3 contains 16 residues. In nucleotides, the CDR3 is TGCAGTGCTAGAGATTTCAGCGGGACCCACTACAATGAGCAGTTCTTC. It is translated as CSARDFSGTHYNEQFF.

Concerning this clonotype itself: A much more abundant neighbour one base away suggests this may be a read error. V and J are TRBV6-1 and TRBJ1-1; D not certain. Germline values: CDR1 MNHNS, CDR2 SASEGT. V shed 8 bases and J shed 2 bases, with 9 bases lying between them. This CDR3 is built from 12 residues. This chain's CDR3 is CASRRANTEAFF. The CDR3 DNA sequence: TGTGCCAGCCGGCGGGCAAACACTGAAGCTTTCTTT.

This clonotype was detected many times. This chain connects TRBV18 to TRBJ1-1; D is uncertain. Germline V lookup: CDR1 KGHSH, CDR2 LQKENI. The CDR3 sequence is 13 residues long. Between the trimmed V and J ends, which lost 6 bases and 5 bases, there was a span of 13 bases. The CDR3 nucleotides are TGTGCCAGCTCCCCGGGAGGTGAGACTGAAGCTTTCTTT. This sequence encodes CASSPGGETEAFF.

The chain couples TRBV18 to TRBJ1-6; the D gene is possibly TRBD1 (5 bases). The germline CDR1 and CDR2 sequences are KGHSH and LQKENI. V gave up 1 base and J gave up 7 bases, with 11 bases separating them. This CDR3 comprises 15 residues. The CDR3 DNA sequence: TGTGCCAGCTCACCACAGGGAGGGGAGAATTCACCCCTCCACTTT. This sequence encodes CASSPQGGENSPLHF.

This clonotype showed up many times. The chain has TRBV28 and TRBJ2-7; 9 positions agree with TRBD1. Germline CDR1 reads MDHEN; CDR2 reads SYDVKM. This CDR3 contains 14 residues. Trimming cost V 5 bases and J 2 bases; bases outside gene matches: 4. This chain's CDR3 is CASSRQGVTYEQYF. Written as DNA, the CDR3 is TGTGCCAGCAGTAGACAGGGGGTTACCTACGAGCAGTACTTC. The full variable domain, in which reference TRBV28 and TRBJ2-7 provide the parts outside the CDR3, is DVKVTQSSRYLVKRTGEKVFLECVQDMDHENMFWYRQDPGLGLRLIYFSYDVKMKEKGDIPEGYSVSREKKERFSLILESASTNQTSMYLCASSRQGVTYEQYFGPGTRLTVT.

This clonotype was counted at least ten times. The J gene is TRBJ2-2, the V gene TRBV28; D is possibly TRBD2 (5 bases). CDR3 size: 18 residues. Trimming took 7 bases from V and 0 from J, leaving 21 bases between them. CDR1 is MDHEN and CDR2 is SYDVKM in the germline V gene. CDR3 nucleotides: TGTGCCAGCACTCTGCCCCCACTAGGCAGCTCGAACACCGGGGAGCTGTTTTTT. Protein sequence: CASTLPPLGSSNTGELFF.

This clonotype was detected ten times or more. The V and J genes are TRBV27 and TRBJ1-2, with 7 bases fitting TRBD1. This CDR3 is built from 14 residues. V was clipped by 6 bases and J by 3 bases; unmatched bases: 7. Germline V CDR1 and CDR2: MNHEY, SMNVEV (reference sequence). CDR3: CASSHRGQDYGYTF. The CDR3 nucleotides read TGTGCCAGCAGCCACAGGGGTCAGGACTATGGCTACACCTTC.

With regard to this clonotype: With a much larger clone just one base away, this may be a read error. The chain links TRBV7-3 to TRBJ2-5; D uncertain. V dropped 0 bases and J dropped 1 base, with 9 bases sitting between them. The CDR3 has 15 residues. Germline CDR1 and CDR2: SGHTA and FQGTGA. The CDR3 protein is CASSLTGPAQETQYF. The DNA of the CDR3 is TGTGCCAGCAGCTTAACCGGACCAGCCCAAGAGACCCAGTACTTC.

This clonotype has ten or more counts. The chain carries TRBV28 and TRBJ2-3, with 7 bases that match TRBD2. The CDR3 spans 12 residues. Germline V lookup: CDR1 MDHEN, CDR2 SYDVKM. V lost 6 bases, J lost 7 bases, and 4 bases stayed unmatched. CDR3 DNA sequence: TGTGCCAGCAGCTTCGGGAGGAATACGCAGTATTTT. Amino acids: CASSFGRNTQYF.